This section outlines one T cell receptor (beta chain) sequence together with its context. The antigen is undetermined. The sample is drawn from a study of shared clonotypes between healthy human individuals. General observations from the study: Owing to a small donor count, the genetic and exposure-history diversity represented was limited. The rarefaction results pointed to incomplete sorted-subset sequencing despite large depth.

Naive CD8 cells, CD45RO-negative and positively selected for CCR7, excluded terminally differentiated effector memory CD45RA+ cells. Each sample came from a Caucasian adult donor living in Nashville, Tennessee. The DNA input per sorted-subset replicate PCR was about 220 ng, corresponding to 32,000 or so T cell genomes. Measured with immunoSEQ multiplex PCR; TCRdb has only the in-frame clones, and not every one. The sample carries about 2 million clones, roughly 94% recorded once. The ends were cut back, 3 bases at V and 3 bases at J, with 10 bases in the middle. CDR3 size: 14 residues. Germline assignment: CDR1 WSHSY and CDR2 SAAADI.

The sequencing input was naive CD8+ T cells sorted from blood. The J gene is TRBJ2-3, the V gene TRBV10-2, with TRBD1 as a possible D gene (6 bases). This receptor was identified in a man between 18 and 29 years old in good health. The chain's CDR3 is CASSETGITDTQYF. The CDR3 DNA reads TGCGCCAGCAGTGAAACAGGGATAACAGATACGCAGTATTTT.